This T cell receptor (beta chain) was sequenced in a study of shared clonotypes between healthy human individuals. Findings and limits, study-wide: The sole specimen, blood, was sampled, and tissue repertoires likely differ.

Some clones are missing from TCRdb's copy, which holds only in-frame ones; the method was immunoSEQ multiplex PCR. The repertoire holds about 490,000 clones, with 70% to 80% as singletons. Trimming shortened V by 3 bases and J by 7 bases, and 19 bases separated the two germline ends. Per the germline V gene, CDR1 is LNHNV and CDR2 is YYDKDF (reference sequence). The CDR3 covers 16 residues. When samples were unsorted, about 90 million PBMCs were used for genomic DNA. Regarding this clone: Its target is unknown.

The sequence was collected from a woman aged 40 to 49 in good health. Some clones in this sample may be carry-over from other donors' samples. The V gene is TRBV15, the J gene TRBJ2-1, with D possibly matching TRBD2 (7 bases). Sequencing was performed on PBMCs. CDR3 bases: TGTGCCACCAGCAGCCCCGCGGGGGAGGGGGGGAATGAGCAGTTCTTC. Translation gives CATSSPAGEGGNEQFF.